This TCR beta chain appears in the sequencing data of a study of technical replicates of blood from a handful of donors. Germline V lookup: CDR1 LNHDA, CDR2 SQIVND (reference sequence). This CDR3 is built from 15 residues. V dropped 3 bases and J dropped 10 bases, with 21 bases sitting between them. Assay: immunoSEQ multiplex PCR; the TCRdb copy retains only in-frame clones and omits some. The sample records over 70,000 clones, approximately 97% being singletons. The receptor was isolated from a human donor in good health. The chain combines TRBV19 with TRBJ2-5, with TRBD1 as a possible D gene (6 bases). Input material: T cells isolated from PBMCs. The CDR3 sequence: CASSMTRDTSSSQYF. In DNA, the CDR3 is TGTGCCAGTAGTATGACCCGGGACACCAGCTCTAGCCAGTACTTC.